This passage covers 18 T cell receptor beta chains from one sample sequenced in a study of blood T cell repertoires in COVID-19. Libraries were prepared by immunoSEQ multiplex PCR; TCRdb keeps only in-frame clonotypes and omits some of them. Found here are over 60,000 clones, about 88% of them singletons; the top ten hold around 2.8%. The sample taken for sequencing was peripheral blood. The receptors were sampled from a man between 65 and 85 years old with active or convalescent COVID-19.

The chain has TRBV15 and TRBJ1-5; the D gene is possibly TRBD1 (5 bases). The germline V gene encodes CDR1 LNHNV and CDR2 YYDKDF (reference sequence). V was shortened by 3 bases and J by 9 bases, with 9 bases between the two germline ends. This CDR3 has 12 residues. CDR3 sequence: CATSSLRGPQHF. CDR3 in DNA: TGTGCCACCAGCAGCCTAAGGGGGCCCCAGCATTTT.

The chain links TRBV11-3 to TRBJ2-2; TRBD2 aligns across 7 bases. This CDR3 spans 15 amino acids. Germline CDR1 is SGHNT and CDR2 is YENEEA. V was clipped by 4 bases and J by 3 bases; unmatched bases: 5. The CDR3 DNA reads TGTGCCAGCAGCTCGGGGAGGGCCTACACCGGGGAGCTGTTTTTT. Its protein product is CASSSGRAYTGELFF. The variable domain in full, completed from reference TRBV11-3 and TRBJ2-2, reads EAGVVQSPRYKIIEKKQPVAFWCNPISGHNTLYWYLQNLGQGPELLIRYENEEAVDDSQLPKDRFSAERLKGVDSTLKIQPAELGDSAVYLCASSSGRAYTGELFFGEGSRLTVL.

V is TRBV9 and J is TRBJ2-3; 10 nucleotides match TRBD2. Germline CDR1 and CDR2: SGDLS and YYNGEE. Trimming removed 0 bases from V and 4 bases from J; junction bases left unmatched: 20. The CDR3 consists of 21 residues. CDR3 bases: TGTGCCAGCAGCGTAGCAGGTGGGAACCGGGTCGGACTAGCGGTTCCAGATACGCAGTATTTT. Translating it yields CASSVAGGNRVGLAVPDTQYF.

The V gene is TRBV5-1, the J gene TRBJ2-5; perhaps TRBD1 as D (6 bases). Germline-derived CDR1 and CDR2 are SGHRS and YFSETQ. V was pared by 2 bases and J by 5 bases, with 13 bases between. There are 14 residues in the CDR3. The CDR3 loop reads CASSLTGFRETQYF. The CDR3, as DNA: TGCGCCAGCAGCTTAACAGGGTTTAGGGAGACCCAGTACTTC.

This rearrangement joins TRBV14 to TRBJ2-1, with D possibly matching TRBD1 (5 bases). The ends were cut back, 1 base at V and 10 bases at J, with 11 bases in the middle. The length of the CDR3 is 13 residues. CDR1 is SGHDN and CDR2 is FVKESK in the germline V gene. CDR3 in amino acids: CASSQAMRTEQFF. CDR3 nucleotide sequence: TGTGCCAGCAGCCAAGCGATGAGGACAGAGCAGTTCTTC.

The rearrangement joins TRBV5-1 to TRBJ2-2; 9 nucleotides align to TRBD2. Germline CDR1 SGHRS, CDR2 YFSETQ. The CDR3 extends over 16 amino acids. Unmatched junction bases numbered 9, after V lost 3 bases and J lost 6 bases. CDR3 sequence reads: CASSSPGVAGAGELFF. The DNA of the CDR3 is TGCGCCAGCAGCTCCCCGGGGGTAGCGGGAGCCGGGGAGCTGTTTTTT.

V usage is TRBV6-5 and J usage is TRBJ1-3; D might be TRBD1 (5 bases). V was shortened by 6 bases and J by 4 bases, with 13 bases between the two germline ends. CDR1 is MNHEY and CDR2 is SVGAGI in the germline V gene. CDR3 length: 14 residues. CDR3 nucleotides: TGTGCCAGCAGCTCTGTAGGGGAAGGAAACACCATATATTTT. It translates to CASSSVGEGNTIYF.

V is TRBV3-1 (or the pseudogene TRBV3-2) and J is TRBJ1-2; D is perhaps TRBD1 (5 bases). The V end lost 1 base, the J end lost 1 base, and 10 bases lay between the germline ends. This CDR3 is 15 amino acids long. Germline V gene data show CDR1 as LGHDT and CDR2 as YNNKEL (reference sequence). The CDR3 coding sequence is TGTGCCAGCAGCCAAGGGGCAGGGTATAACTATGGCTACACCTTC. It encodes CASSQGAGYNYGYTF.

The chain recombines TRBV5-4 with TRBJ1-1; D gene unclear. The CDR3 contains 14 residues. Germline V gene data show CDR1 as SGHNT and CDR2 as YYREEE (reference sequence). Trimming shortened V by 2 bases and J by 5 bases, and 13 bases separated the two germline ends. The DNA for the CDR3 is TGTGCCAGCAGCTTCGATCCCCAGAGGACTGAAGCTTTCTTT. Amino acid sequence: CASSFDPQRTEAFF.

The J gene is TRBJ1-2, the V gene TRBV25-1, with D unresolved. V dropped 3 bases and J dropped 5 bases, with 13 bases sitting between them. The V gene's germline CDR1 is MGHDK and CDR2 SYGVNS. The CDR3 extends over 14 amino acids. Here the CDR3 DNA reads TGTGCCAGCAGTGATTCCGGTTGGTCTTATGGCTACACCTTC. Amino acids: CASSDSGWSYGYTF.

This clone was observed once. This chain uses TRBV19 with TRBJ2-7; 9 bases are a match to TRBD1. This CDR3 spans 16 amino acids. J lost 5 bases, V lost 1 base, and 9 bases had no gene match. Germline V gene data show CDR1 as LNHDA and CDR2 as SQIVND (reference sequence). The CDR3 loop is CASSIGGQGPSDEQYF. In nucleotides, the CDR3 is TGTGCCAGTAGTATAGGAGGACAGGGGCCATCGGACGAGCAGTACTTC.

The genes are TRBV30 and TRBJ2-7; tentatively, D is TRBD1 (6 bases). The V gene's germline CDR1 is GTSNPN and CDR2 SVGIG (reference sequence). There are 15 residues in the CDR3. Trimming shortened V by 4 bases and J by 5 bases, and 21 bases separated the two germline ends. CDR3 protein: CAWNNPGAGENEQYF. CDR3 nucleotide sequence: TGTGCCTGGAATAACCCCGGAGCAGGGGAAAACGAGCAGTACTTC. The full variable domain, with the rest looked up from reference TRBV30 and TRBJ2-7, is SQTIHQWPATLVQPVGSPLSLECTVEGTSNPNLYWYRQAAGRGLQLLFYSVGIGQISSEVPQNLSASRPQDRQFILSSKKLLLSDSGFYLCAWNNPGAGENEQYFGPGTRLTVT.

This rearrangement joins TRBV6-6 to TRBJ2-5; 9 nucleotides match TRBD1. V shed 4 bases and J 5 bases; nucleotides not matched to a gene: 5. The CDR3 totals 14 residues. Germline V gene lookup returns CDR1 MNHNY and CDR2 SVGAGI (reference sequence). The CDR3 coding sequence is TGTGCCAGCAGTTCCCCCGACAGGGGGGAGACCCAGTACTTC. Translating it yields CASSSPDRGETQYF.

The CDR3 DNA reads as TGCGCCAGCAGTCCTTTAGCGGGAGGAGTAAATGAGCAGTTCTTC. It is translated as CASSPLAGGVNEQFF. V is TRBV5-1 and J is TRBJ2-1; 10 bases are shared with TRBD2. With V trimmed by 5 bases and J by 7 bases, 9 bases remained unmatched. The CDR3 sequence is 15 residues long. The V gene's germline CDR1 is SGHRS and CDR2 YFSETQ.

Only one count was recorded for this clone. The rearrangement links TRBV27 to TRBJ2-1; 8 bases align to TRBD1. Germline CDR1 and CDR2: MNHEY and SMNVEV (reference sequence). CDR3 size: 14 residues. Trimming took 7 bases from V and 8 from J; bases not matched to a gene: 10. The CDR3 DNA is TGTGCCAGCACTCGACAGGGGTTGATCGATGAGCAGTTCTTC. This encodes CASTRQGLIDEQFF.

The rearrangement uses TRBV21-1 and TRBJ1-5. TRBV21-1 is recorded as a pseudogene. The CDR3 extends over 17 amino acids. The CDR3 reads CATKQAYAAPGGQPQHF. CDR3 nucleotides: TGTGCCACCAAGCAGGCCTATGCGGCGCCAGGAGGTCAGCCCCAGCATTTT.

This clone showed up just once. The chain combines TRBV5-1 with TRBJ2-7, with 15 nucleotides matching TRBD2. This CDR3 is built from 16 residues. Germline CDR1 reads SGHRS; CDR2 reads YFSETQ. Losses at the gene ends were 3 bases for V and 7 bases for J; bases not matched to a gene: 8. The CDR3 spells CASSSGLAGGYYEQYF. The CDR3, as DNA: TGCGCCAGCAGCTCCGGACTAGCGGGAGGGTATTATGAGCAGTACTTC.

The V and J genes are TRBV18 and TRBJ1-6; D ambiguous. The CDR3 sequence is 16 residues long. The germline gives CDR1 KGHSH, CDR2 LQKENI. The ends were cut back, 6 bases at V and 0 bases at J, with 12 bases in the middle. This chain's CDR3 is CASSRQQSSYNSPLHF. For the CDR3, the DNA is TGTGCCAGCTCCCGACAACAGAGCTCCTATAATTCACCCCTCCACTTT.